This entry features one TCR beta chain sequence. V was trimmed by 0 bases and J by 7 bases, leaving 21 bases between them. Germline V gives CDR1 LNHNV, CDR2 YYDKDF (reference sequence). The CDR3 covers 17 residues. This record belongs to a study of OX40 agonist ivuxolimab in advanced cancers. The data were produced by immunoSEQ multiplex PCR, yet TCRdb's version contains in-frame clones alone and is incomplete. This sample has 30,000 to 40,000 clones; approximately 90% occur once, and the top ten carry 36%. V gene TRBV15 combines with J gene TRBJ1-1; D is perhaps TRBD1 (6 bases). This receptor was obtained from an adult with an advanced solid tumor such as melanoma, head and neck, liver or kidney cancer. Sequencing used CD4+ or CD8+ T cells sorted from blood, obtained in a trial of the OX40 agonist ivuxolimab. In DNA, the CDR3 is TGTGCCACCAGCAGAGATAACGCCCTAGGGGGGGCAGTTGAAGCTTTCTTT. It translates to CATSRDNALGGAVEAFF.